The 12 T cell receptor beta chains in this list originate from one sample, sequenced in a study of control samples from healthy donors and cancer patients. Method: immunoSEQ multiplex PCR; TCRdb's copy keeps in-frame clones and lacks some. Found here are about 170,000 clones, over 85% of them singletons; the top ten hold roughly 3.9%. The sequencing sample was made of blood. These receptors were obtained from a woman in her fifties or sixties in good health.

This chain uses TRBV6-5 with TRBJ1-5, with D tentatively TRBD1 (5 bases). The germline V gene encodes CDR1 MNHEY and CDR2 SVGAGI. The CDR3 runs 15 residues. The germline V and J ends were trimmed by 2 bases and 5 bases, with 13 bases remaining between them. CDR3 protein: CASSYTTGSDQPQHF. The CDR3, as DNA: TGTGCCAGCAGTTACACAACAGGATCGGATCAGCCCCAGCATTTT.

The CDR3 DNA sequence: TGTGCCAGCAGTAATACAGGGGCAGGGAACACTGAAGCTTTCTTT. It yields the protein CASSNTGAGNTEAFF. The V and J genes are TRBV6-6 and TRBJ1-1; 7 bases align to TRBD1. CDR1 and CDR2 from the germline V gene are MNHNY and SVGAGI (reference sequence). The CDR3 loop spans 15 amino acids. After removal of 5 bases from V and 1 base from J, the junction contained 7 bases not matched to a gene.

This chain joins TRBV5-8 and TRBJ1-6; D possibly corresponds to TRBD1 (5 bases). The germline CDR1 and CDR2 sequences are SGHTS and YDEGEE. The V end lost 0 bases, the J end lost 6 bases, and 13 bases lay between the germline ends. The CDR3 totals 16 residues. The CDR3 nucleotides read TGTGCCAGCAGCTTGGAGGTTGGGGCAGGTAATTCACCCCTCCACTTT. It specifies CASSLEVGAGNSPLHF.

The CDR3 DNA is TGTGCCAGCAGCTGGGGACCCTCTTGGGACTATGGCTACACCTTC. The encoded protein is CASSWGPSWDYGYTF. This rearrangement joins TRBV27 to TRBJ1-2, with D possibly TRBD1 on 5 matching bases. This CDR3 has 15 residues. CDR1 is MNHEY and CDR2 is SMNVEV in the germline V gene (reference sequence). Trimming took off 6 bases at V and 3 bases at J, with 17 bases between the two ends.

The CDR3 here is CASSPPLGLNQETQYF. The CDR3 bases are TGTGCCAGCAGCCCTCCACTAGGGCTGAACCAAGAGACCCAGTACTTC. The V gene is TRBV9, the J gene TRBJ2-5; D perhaps matches TRBD2 (5 bases). Germline assignment: CDR1 SGDLS and CDR2 YYNGEE. The CDR3 length is 16 residues. Between the trimmed V and J ends, which lost 4 bases and 0 bases, there was a span of 16 bases.

Only one count was recorded for this clone. This chain links TRBV6-2 or TRBV6-3 with TRBJ2-7, with 7 bases fitting TRBD2. The CDR3 contains 15 residues. With 3 bases clipped from V and 4 bases from J, the junction kept 9 bases outside the gene matches. From germline, CDR1 is MNHEY and CDR2 SVGEGT. CDR3 sequence reads: CASSYLGLNQYEQYF. CDR3 bases: TGTGCCAGCAGTTATTTGGGACTAAACCAATACGAGCAGTACTTC.

V gene TRBV5-1 combines with J gene TRBJ2-5; a weak D match, TRBD2 (6 bases). Germline V gene data show CDR1 as SGHRS and CDR2 as YFSETQ. The CDR3 is made up of 14 amino acids. The V end was cut by 4 bases, the J end by 5 bases, with 15 bases between. Written as DNA, the CDR3 is TGCGCCAGCAGCCAGCCCGTGAGCGGGGAGACCCAGTACTTC. Translating gives CASSQPVSGETQYF.

The V gene is TRBV2, the J gene TRBJ2-5; D gene unclear. Germline CDR1 is SNHLY and CDR2 is FYNNEI. The CDR3 totals 12 residues. V was clipped by 7 bases and J by 5 bases, with 11 bases between them. In DNA, the CDR3 is TGTGCCAGCACACTCATATGGGAGACCCAGTACTTC. Amino acid sequence: CASTLIWETQYF.

The rearrangement links TRBV7-3 to TRBJ2-5, with D perhaps TRBD2 (7 bases). Trimming pared 2 bases from V and 3 bases from J, leaving 10 bases between. Germline-derived CDR1 and CDR2 are SGHTA and FQGTGA. This CDR3 spans 14 amino acids. The CDR3 nucleotides are TGTGCCAGCAGCTTAGCGGGGGCAAAAGAGACCCAGTACTTC. Amino acid sequence: CASSLAGAKETQYF.

The chain couples TRBV10-3 to TRBJ2-5, with 8 bases that match TRBD1. Germline-derived CDR1 and CDR2 are ENHRY and SYGVKD. V was pared by 3 bases and J by 4 bases, with 4 bases of the junction left unmatched. This CDR3 contains 14 residues. CDR3 region: CAISDRGQGETQYF. The CDR3 nucleotides read TGTGCCATCAGTGACAGGGGGCAGGGAGAGACCCAGTACTTC.

The V gene is TRBV11-2, the J gene TRBJ1-5; D is unresolved. Germline V gives CDR1 SGHAT, CDR2 FQNNGV. The CDR3 runs to 13 residues. Trimming cost V 0 bases and J 5 bases, with 5 bases left between them. CDR3 protein: CASSLEPYQPQHF. The CDR3 DNA reads as TGTGCCAGCAGCTTAGAACCGTATCAGCCCCAGCATTTT.

Concerning this clone: This sample includes further DNA sequences coding for the same CDR3. The chain uses TRBV2 and TRBJ2-7; D call uncertain. The V end lost 0 bases, the J end lost 4 bases, and 4 bases lay between the germline ends. The CDR3 has 12 amino acids. Germline CDR1 is SNHLY and CDR2 is FYNNEI. The CDR3 DNA sequence: TGTGCCAGCAGTGAAGCCGCGTACGAGCAGTACTTC. The encoded protein is CASSEAAYEQYF.